These T cell receptor beta chains were read from a single sample in a study of early T cells in non-severe SARS-CoV-2 infection. TCRdb reanalysed the 5' RACE reads using MiXCR and keeps one entry per CDR3 protein. The profile shows tens of thousands of distinct CDR3 sequences, about 13% of them singletons. Sequences were obtained from whole blood. The source of these receptors is an adult who was a healthcare worker with PCR-confirmed SARS-CoV-2 infection or an uninfected control (not recorded which). Each CDR3 is given with its conserved first and last residue. A D gene is named only where the DNA matches it firmly. For some rows the clone size is stated as once, few or many, or as a class when expanded; others skip it.

D: TRBD1
J: TRBJ1-2
size: -
V: TRBV7-2
DNA: TGTGCCAGCAGCTTATCGAGGACAGGGCCGGATGGCGGCTACACCTTC
CDR3: CASSLSRTGPDGGYTF

D: TRBD2
J: TRBJ2-7
size: medium-sized
V: TRBV20-1
DNA: TGCAGTGCTGTTAGGCTAGCGGGAGAGAGCGACGAGCAGTACTTC
CDR3: CSAVRLAGESDEQYF

D: TRBD1
J: TRBJ2-5
size: -
V: TRBV2
DNA: TGTGCCAGCAGGACGGACAGGGGGCTAGAAGAGACCCAGTACTTC
CDR3: CASRTDRGLEETQYF

D: -
J: TRBJ1-5
size: -
V: TRBV28
DNA: TGTGCCAGCAGTGGGCCCGCTGGCAGCAGTTTCAATCAGCCCCAGCATTTT
CDR3: CASSGPAGSSFNQPQHF

D: -
J: TRBJ1-4
size: -
V: TRBV7-2
DNA: TGTGCCAGCAGCGTGCAACGGGGAACTAATGAAAAACTGTTTTTT
CDR3: CASSVQRGTNEKLFF

D: -
J: TRBJ2-5
size: few
V: TRBV20-1
DNA: TGCAGTGCTAGAGATATTCCAGAGACCCAGTACTTC
CDR3: CSARDIPETQYF

D: -
J: TRBJ2-3
size: few
V: TRBV7-9
DNA: TGTGCCAGCAGCGGGGGGACAGTGTCCGGCACAGATACGCAGTATTTT
CDR3: CASSGGTVSGTDTQYF

D: -
J: TRBJ2-1
size: many
V: TRBV7-8
DNA: TGTGCCAGCAGCTGGGGCAACTACAATGAGCAGTTCTTC
CDR3: CASSWGNYNEQFF

D: -
J: TRBJ1-4
size: few
V: TRBV7-2
DNA: TGTGCCAGCAGCCGCCAGATCGCAACTAATGAAAAACTGTTTTTT
CDR3: CASSRQIATNEKLFF

D: -
J: TRBJ2-2
size: -
V: TRBV11-2
DNA: TGTGCCAGCAGCGAAAGCCCTGGGGCGGCCGGGGAGCTGTTTTTT
CDR3: CASSESPGAAGELFF

D: -
J: TRBJ2-7
size: -
V: TRBV28
DNA: TGTGCCAGCAGTAGGGCCGAGCAGTACTTC
CDR3: CASSRAEQYF

D: -
J: TRBJ2-5
size: many
V: TRBV28
DNA: TGTGCCAGCAGTTTGGCAGGGGACGAGACCCAGTACTTC
CDR3: CASSLAGDETQYF

D: TRBD1
J: TRBJ2-2
size: -
V: TRBV11-2
DNA: TGTGCCAGCAGCTTAGCCAACAGGGGAACCGGGGAGCTGTTTTTT
CDR3: CASSLANRGTGELFF

D: TRBD2
J: TRBJ2-7
size: -
V: TRBV3-1
DNA: TGTGCCAGCAGGCAGAGTGGGACTAGCGGGTACGAGCAGTACTTC
CDR3: CASRQSGTSGYEQYF

D: TRBD1
J: TRBJ1-6
size: many
V: TRBV28
DNA: TGTGCCAGCAGCAAGACAGGGAACTATTCACCCCTCCACTTT
CDR3: CASSKTGNYSPLHF

D: -
J: TRBJ1-5
size: -
V: TRBV24-1
DNA: TGTGCCACCAGTGATTTGTTTAGCAATCAGCCCCAGCATTTT
CDR3: CATSDLFSNQPQHF

D: -
J: TRBJ2-3
size: many
V: TRBV20-1
DNA: TGCAGTGCCGACGGATCAAGCGGCGGCGGAGCGGATACGCAGTATTTT
CDR3: CSADGSSGGGADTQYF

D: -
J: TRBJ1-5
size: few
V: TRBV18
DNA: TGTGCCAGCTCACCGGATTCTGGTGCGCAGCCCCAGCATTTT
CDR3: CASSPDSGAQPQHF

D: TRBD2
J: TRBJ2-3
size: few
V: TRBV2
DNA: TGTGCCAGCAGTGGTCCCGAAAGCGGGAGGGCCCACAGGGCAGATACGCAGTATTTT
CDR3: CASSGPESGRAHRADTQYF

D: -
J: TRBJ2-2
size: -
V: TRBV9
DNA: TGTGCCAGCAGCGTAGAGGAGACAGGTAGCCTCACCGGGGAGCTGTTTTTT
CDR3: CASSVEETGSLTGELFF

D: -
J: TRBJ1-1
size: many
V: TRBV25-1
DNA: TGTGCCAGCCGGAGGGCCGGCCGAGTCACTGAAGCTTTCTTT
CDR3: CASRRAGRVTEAFF

D: -
J: TRBJ2-7
size: -
V: TRBV19
DNA: TGTGCCAGTAGTATCTTTGGATCCAACTCCTACGAGCAGTACTTC
CDR3: CASSIFGSNSYEQYF

D: -
J: TRBJ2-3
size: -
V: TRBV9
DNA: TGTGCCAGCAGCGTAAGTAGCAGAGATACGCAGTATTTT
CDR3: CASSVSSRDTQYF

D: -
J: TRBJ2-7
size: few
V: TRBV28
DNA: TGTGCCAGCAGTCCCCCCGGGACATACTACGAGCAGTACTTC
CDR3: CASSPPGTYYEQYF

D: -
J: TRBJ2-3
size: few
V: TRBV7-9
DNA: TGTGCCAGCAGCTACAGGGCTGACACAGATACGCAGTATTTT
CDR3: CASSYRADTDTQYF

D: -
J: TRBJ2-5
size: -
V: TRBV7-2
DNA: TGTGCCAGCAGCTCGCCGGGACGGCAAGAGACCCAGTACTTC
CDR3: CASSSPGRQETQYF

D: TRBD2
J: TRBJ2-1
size: few
V: TRBV4-2
DNA: TGTGCCAGCAGCCAAGGGCGGGGGACCACGACGAGCAATGAGCAGTTCTTC
CDR3: CASSQGRGTTTSNEQFF

D: -
J: TRBJ2-7
size: few
V: TRBV7-2
DNA: TGTGCCAGCAGCGTAAGCCACTCTAAGGATTACGAGCAGTACTTC
CDR3: CASSVSHSKDYEQYF

D: -
J: TRBJ2-5
size: -
V: TRBV3-1
DNA: TGTGCCAGCAGCCAAGATCTGCGGGTGGGGCAAGAGACCCAGTACTTC
CDR3: CASSQDLRVGQETQYF

D: -
J: TRBJ1-2
size: -
V: TRBV20-1
DNA: TGCAGTGCTTCCCAGGCGGGCTACGGCTACACCTTC
CDR3: CSASQAGYGYTF

D: TRBD2
J: TRBJ2-1
size: -
V: TRBV6-2/TRBV6-3
DNA: TGTGCCAGCAGCCACCGGGGGTCGGGGGGTGGTGAGCAGTTCTTC
CDR3: CASSHRGSGGGEQFF

D: TRBD1
J: TRBJ2-1
size: -
V: TRBV6-5
DNA: TGTGCCAGCAGTTACCCAGGGGGCATCGAGCAGTTCTTC
CDR3: CASSYPGGIEQFF

D: -
J: TRBJ2-1
size: few
V: TRBV2
DNA: TGTGCCAGCACCCAGAGACAAAACTACAATGAGCAGTTCTTC
CDR3: CASTQRQNYNEQFF

D: TRBD2
J: TRBJ2-1
size: few
V: TRBV2
DNA: TGTGCCAGCAGTGAACTGACGGGAGGGAACAATGAGCAGTTCTTC
CDR3: CASSELTGGNNEQFF

D: TRBD2
J: TRBJ2-1
size: many
V: TRBV29-1
DNA: TGCAGCGCCCCGGGACTAGTTAACAATGAGCAGTTCTTC
CDR3: CSAPGLVNNEQFF

D: -
J: TRBJ2-3
size: few
V: TRBV6-2/TRBV6-3
DNA: TGTGCCAGCCGGACAGACGTTGAAGCAGATACGCAGTATTTT
CDR3: CASRTDVEADTQYF

D: -
J: TRBJ2-6
size: -
V: TRBV7-3
DNA: TGTGCCAGCAGTTACAGCTCTGGGGCCAACGTCCTGACTTTC
CDR3: CASSYSSGANVLTF

D: -
J: TRBJ1-4
size: few
V: TRBV6-5
DNA: TGTGCCAGCAGTTACAGGGCCTCCTTCGGACTACCCACGCCCGAAAAACTGTTTTTT
CDR3: CASSYRASFGLPTPEKLFF

D: TRBD2
J: TRBJ2-7
size: many
V: TRBV6-2/TRBV6-3
DNA: TGTGCCAGCAGTCACCCTTCAGCGGGGCCCAACTACGAGCAGTACTTC
CDR3: CASSHPSAGPNYEQYF

D: -
J: TRBJ2-1
size: many
V: TRBV20-1
DNA: TGCAGTGCTAGCATCTCCCGTAACTGGAATGAGCAGTTCTTC
CDR3: CSASISRNWNEQFF

D: TRBD1
J: TRBJ2-3
size: many
V: TRBV4-3
DNA: TGCGCCAGCAGCCAAGTAGGACAGGGAGTCGATACGCAGTATTTT
CDR3: CASSQVGQGVDTQYF

D: -
J: TRBJ1-6
size: -
V: TRBV2
DNA: TGTGCCAGCAGGGGACGGGTTAATTCACCCCTCCACTTT
CDR3: CASRGRVNSPLHF

D: TRBD1
J: TRBJ2-1
size: few
V: TRBV9
DNA: TGTGCCAGCAGCGTAGGTGACAGGGGATCCTACAATGAGCAGTTCTTC
CDR3: CASSVGDRGSYNEQFF

D: -
J: TRBJ2-7
size: many
V: TRBV20-1
DNA: TGCAGTGCTGGGGGCGGGACCACCTACGAGCAGTACTTC
CDR3: CSAGGGTTYEQYF

D: -
J: TRBJ2-1
size: -
V: TRBV3-1
DNA: TGTGCCAGCAGCCAAGGGACCTGGGAGTACAATGAGCAGTTCTTC
CDR3: CASSQGTWEYNEQFF